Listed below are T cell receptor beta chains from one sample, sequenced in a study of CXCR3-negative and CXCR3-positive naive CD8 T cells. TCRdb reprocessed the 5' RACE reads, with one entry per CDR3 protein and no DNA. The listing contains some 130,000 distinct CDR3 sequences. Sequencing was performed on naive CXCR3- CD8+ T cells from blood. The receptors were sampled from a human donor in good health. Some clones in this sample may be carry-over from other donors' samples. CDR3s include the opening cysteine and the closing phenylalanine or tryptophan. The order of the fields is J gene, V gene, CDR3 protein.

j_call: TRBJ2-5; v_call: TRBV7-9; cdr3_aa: CASSSPPGQGVRETQYF
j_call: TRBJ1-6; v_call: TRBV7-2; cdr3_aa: CASSLHRAGYNSPLHF
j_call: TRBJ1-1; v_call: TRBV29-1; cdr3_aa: CSVLTANTEAFF
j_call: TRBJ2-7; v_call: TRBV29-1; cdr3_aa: CSVASGTGGSYEQYF
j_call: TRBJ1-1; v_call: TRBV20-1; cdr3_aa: CSARDSGTVNTEAFF
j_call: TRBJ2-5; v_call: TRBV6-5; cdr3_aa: CAVGTSGKETQYF
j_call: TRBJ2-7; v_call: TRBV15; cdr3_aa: CATQREYNLASYEQYF
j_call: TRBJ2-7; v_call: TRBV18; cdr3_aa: CASSPRDRGPLMEQYF
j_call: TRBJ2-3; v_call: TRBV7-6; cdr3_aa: CASSSPRRGGGTDTQYF
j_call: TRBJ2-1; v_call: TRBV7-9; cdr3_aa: CASSFPQQGSGSFEQFF